The present entry profiles one T cell receptor (beta chain) with its context. One base away lies a much larger clone, so this may be a sequencing read error. The missing conserved phenylalanine or tryptophan at the end of this CDR3 makes a read error likely. Sample time point: newly diagnosed GD, antithyroid drugs for less than 3 months. Making the TCR library involved RNA that had been extracted from PBMCs. Arm-PCR of CDR3 regions and iRepertoire HTBI primers were used to build TCR beta libraries. TCRdb re-derived calls from the multiplex PCR reads in MiXCR, one entry per CDR3 protein. Counted here are approximately 350,000 distinct CDR3 sequences, roughly 17% occurring once; the ten biggest clones make up around 20%. Germline loops: CDR1 MNHNS, CDR2 SASEGT. The CDR3 is 16 residues long. V lost 6 bases to trimming and J lost 7 bases; unmatched junction nucleotides: 12. These data come from a study of regulatory T cells in long-lasting Graves disease.

The same data also went into a second study, on T cells in Graves' hyperthyroidism and ophthalmopathy. That report adds: Uncontrolled infection, other autoimmune disease, pregnancy or lactation barred patients from enrollment. TCR CDR3 underwent first-round RT-PCR with the HTBI primer set.

Here the sequenced sample was peripheral blood mononuclear cells (PBMCs), taken at new diagnosis, from a patient treated with antithyroid drugs. This TCR was recovered from a woman aged 18-35 years with Graves disease. The chain uses TRBV6-1 and TRBJ2-1, with 10 bases that match TRBD1. CDR3 in amino acids: CASSLPRQGAWNEQFL. As DNA, the CDR3 is TGTGCCAGCAGCCTACCACGACAGGGGGCATGGAATGAGCAGTTCCTC.